A selection of T cell receptor beta chains follows, all from one sample in a study of T-cell reconstitution after alpha-beta-depleted transplantation in children. TCRdb reprocessed the PCR reads via MiXCR and lists one record per CDR3 protein. Among around 190,000 distinct CDR3 sequences listed, about 7% were seen once. The sequences come from PBMCs, collected before TCRalphabeta/CD19-depleted stem cell transplant. All receptors derive from a boy aged 2-15 years with acute lymphoblastic leukemia, due to receive a stem cell transplant. Both conserved end residues are part of each CDR3. The D gene is left open where the match is weak. For some rows the clone size is stated as once, few or many, or as a class when expanded; others skip it.

TRBV20-1	TRBD1	many	TRBJ2-7	TGCAGTGCTACAGGGACAGGCTCCTACGAGCAGTACTTC	CSATGTGSYEQYF
TRBV5-1	TRBD2	-	TRBJ2-7	TGCGCCAGCAGCTTCGGGACTAGCGTCATACACTTCTACGAGCAGTACTTC	CASSFGTSVIHFYEQYF
TRBV29-1	-	many	TRBJ2-2	TGCAGCGTTCAGGGGCAGGCGTACACCGGGGAGCTGTTTTTT	CSVQGQAYTGELFF
TRBV12-3/TRBV12-4	TRBD1	many	TRBJ1-6	TGTGCCAGCACTCCAGGGGGTTCACCCCTCCACTTT	CASTPGGSPLHF
TRBV29-1	-	few	TRBJ1-1	TGCAGCGTTGCGGGGTGGGGGGGGAACACTGAAGCTTTCTTT	CSVAGWGGNTEAFF
TRBV5-1	TRBD1	few	TRBJ1-1	TGCGCCAGCAGCTTGCAGTCAGGGGGCGCGGCAATGAACACTGAAGCTTTCTTT	CASSLQSGGAAMNTEAFF
TRBV28	TRBD2	few	TRBJ2-7	TGTGCCAGCAGTGGCGGGACTAGCGGACCCTACGAGCAGTACTTC	CASSGGTSGPYEQYF
TRBV6-1	-	many	TRBJ2-1	TGTGCCAGCAGAGAGGATTTAGGGGTCAGAAATGAGCAGTTCTTC	CASREDLGVRNEQFF
TRBV12-3/TRBV12-4	-	many	TRBJ2-3	TGTGCCAGCGGGACCACAGATACGCAGTATTTT	CASGTTDTQYF
TRBV18	TRBD2	-	TRBJ2-5	TGTGCCAGCTCTCTTGGGACTAGCGGGAGCTGGGAGACCCAGTACTTC	CASSLGTSGSWETQYF
TRBV12-3/TRBV12-4	-	many	TRBJ2-5	TGTGCCAGCAGTTTTCGACAGGCAGAGACCCAGTACTTC	CASSFRQAETQYF
TRBV11-3	TRBD1	few	TRBJ2-7	TGTGCCAGCAGCTCCTACGACAGGGATCGCGACGAGCAGTACTTC	CASSSYDRDRDEQYF
TRBV10-3	-	-	TRBJ2-5	TGTGCCACCAGCCGTGAGCCGGGCGGGCTTACCCAGTACTTC	CATSREPGGLTQYF
TRBV6-1	-	many	TRBJ2-6	TGTGCCAGCAGTGAAGGGACAGGGGCCAACGTCCTGACTTTC	CASSEGTGANVLTF
TRBV27	TRBD2	many	TRBJ2-1	TGTGCCAGCAGTGTCTACGGGGGGTCAGCTGGGGACAATGAGCAGTTCTTC	CASSVYGGSAGDNEQFF
TRBV20-1	TRBD2	many	TRBJ2-7	TGCAGTGCGGGTCAGCGGGGCGCCTCCTACGAGCAGTACTTC	CSAGQRGASYEQYF
TRBV5-1	-	-	TRBJ2-7	TGCGCCAGCAGCCTACCTGGCGAAAGCTACGAGCAGTACTTC	CASSLPGESYEQYF
TRBV6-5	-	many	TRBJ2-1	TGTGCCAGCAGTTACGTGGGGGGGCCTGGGAATGAGCAGTTCTTC	CASSYVGGPGNEQFF
TRBV20-1	-	-	TRBJ2-1	TGCAGTCCCTCATTCCCGATTGAGCAGTTCTTC	CSPSFPIEQFF
TRBV12-3/TRBV12-4	-	-	TRBJ2-5	TGTGCCAGCAGTTTTGGGATTGAAGAGACCCAGTACTTC	CASSFGIEETQYF
TRBV20-1	-	many	TRBJ2-2	TGCAGTGCCTTGGATCCGACAGGCTACACCGGGGAGCTGTTTTTT	CSALDPTGYTGELFF
TRBV15	-	few	TRBJ1-5	TGTGCCACCAGCAGAGATGTGGCCAGCGCGACGGGACAGCCCCAGCATTTT	CATSRDVASATGQPQHF